Included here is one T cell receptor (beta chain) sequence, with context. The sample is drawn from a study of blood T cells in healthy people across ages. In germline, CDR1 is MNHNY, CDR2 SVGAGI (reference sequence). V gave up 1 base and J gave up 1 base; unmatched junction bases: 7. This CDR3 region has 17 residues. With a J-beta primer mix and a sample-barcoded 5' primer, a second PCR ran about 6 to 11 cycles. TCRdb reprocessed the 5' RACE reads via MiXCR and lists one record per CDR3 protein. This table has some 700,000 distinct CDR3 sequences, roughly 45% appearing once. The TCR comes from a woman aged 60 to 75 in good health. The rearrangement joins TRBV6-6 to TRBJ2-3, with 8 bases fitting TRBD2. Sequenced input: blood. CDR3 amino acids: CASSYYRSREGTDTQYF. The DNA of the CDR3 is TGTGCCAGCAGTTACTATCGGTCGCGGGAGGGCACAGATACGCAGTATTTT.